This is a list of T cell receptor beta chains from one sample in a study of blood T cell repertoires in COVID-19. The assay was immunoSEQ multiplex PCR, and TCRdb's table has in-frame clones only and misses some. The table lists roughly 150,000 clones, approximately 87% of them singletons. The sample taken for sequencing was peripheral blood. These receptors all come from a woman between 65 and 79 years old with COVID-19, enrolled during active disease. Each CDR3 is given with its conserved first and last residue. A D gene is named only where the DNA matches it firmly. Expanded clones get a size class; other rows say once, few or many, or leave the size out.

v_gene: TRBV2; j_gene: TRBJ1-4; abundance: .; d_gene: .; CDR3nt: TGTGCCAGCTCCTGGGGGGGGACGGGGGAAAAACTGTTTTTT; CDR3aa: CASSWGGTGEKLFF
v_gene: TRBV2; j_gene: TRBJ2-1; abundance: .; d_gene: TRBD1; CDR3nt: TGTGCCAGCACCCTAGACAGGGTCAATGAGCAGTTCTTC; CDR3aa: CASTLDRVNEQFF
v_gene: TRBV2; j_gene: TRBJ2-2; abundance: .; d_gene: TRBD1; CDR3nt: TGTGCCAGCTCCGGGACAGGGGCGGTTAGGGGGGAGCTGTTTTTT; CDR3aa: CASSGTGAVRGELFF
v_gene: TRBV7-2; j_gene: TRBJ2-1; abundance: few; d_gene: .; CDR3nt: TGTGCCAGCAGCTTCGCTATCGGGGGGCCCTACAATGAGCAGTTCTTC; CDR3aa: CASSFAIGGPYNEQFF
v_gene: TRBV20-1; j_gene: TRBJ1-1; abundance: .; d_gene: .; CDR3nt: TGCAGTGCACTTGGGGGGGCTTTCTTT; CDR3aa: CSALGGAFF
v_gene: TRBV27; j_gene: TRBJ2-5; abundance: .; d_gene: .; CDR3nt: TGTGCCAGCAGTTTTTCAGCGACCCAAGAGACCCAGTACTTC; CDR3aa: CASSFSATQETQYF
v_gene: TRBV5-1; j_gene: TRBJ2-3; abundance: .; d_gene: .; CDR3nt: TGCGCCAGCAGCTTCGACGGGAATACGCAGTATTTT; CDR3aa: CASSFDGNTQYF
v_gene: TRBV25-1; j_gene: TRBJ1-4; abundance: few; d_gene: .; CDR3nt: TGTGCCAGCAGGGGCAGGCTAACTAATGAAAAACTGTTTTTT; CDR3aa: CASRGRLTNEKLFF
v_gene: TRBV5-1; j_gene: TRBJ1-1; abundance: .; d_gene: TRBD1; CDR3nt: TGCGCCAGCAGCGGCGGGACAGTGAACACTGAAGCTTTCTTT; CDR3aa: CASSGGTVNTEAFF
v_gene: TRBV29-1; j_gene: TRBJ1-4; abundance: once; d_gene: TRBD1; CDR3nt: TGCAGCGTTTCTCCGACAGGGACTTATGAAAAACTGTTTTTT; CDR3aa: CSVSPTGTYEKLFF
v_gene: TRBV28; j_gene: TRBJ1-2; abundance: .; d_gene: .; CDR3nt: TGTGCCAGCAGTCGGCGGGACGGCATCTATGGCTACACCTTC; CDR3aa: CASSRRDGIYGYTF
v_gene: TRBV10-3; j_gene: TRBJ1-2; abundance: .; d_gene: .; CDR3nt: TGTGCCATCAGTGAATCCGGGGGATCTAACTATGGCTACACCTTC; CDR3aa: CAISESGGSNYGYTF
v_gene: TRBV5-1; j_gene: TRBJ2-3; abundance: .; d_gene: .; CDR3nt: TGCGCCAGCTGTACTGGTTACACAGATACGCAGTATTTT; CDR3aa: CASCTGYTDTQYF
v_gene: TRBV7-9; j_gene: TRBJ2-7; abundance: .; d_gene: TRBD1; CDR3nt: TGTGCCAGCACTCGTACCGGGACAGGGGGCTACGAGCAGTACTTC; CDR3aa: CASTRTGTGGYEQYF
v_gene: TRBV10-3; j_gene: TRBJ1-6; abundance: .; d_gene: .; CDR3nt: TGTGCCACCGCTGGACAGTATAATTCACCCCTCCACTTT; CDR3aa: CATAGQYNSPLHF
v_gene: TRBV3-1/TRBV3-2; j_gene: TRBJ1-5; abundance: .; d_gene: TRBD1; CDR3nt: TGTGCCAGCAGCCAGACAGGGCAGTATCAGCCCCAGCATTTT; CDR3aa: CASSQTGQYQPQHF
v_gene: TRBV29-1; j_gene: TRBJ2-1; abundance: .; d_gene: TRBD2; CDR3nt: TGCAGCACTGGGACTAGCGGGGGACTCTCCTACAATGAGCAGTTCTTC; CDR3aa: CSTGTSGGLSYNEQFF